The 2 T cell receptor beta chains presented below share a single source sample, sequenced in a study of regulatory T cells in long-lasting Graves disease. Time point here: persistent/refractory GD, antithyroid drugs over 5 years with positive TRAb. PBMCs provided the RNA from which the TCR library was made. Arm-PCR with iRepertoire HTBI primers amplified the CDR3 regions for these TCR beta libraries. MiXCR was run by TCRdb on the multiplex PCR reads, yielding one entry per CDR3 protein. Counted here are 400,000 to 500,000 distinct CDR3 sequences, about 22% occurring once; the ten biggest clones make up over 6%. The sequencing used peripheral blood mononuclear cells (PBMCs), collected when the disease was refractory, from a patient treated with antithyroid drugs. The source is a female donor with Graves disease.

This clonotype was observed many times. The V and J genes are TRBV3-1 and TRBJ1-1; D unresolved. The CDR3 has 12 residues. The germline V gene encodes CDR1 LGHDT and CDR2 YNNKEL (reference sequence). V lost 3 bases to trimming and J lost 1 base, with 3 bases between them. The CDR3 reads CASSHQNTEAFF. The CDR3 nucleotides are TGTGCCAGCAGCCACCAGAACACTGAAGCTTTCTTT.

Ten or more counts support this clonotype. The chain couples TRBV28 to TRBJ2-7, with 10 positions matching TRBD2. The CDR3 is made up of 15 amino acids. Germline CDR1 reads MDHEN; CDR2 reads SYDVKM. J was trimmed by 5 bases and V by 3 bases; bases with no gene match: 7. CDR3 in DNA: TGTGCCAGCAGTTTTGAGGCTAGCGGGAGAGACGAGCAGTACTTC. Translating gives CASSFEASGRDEQYF.